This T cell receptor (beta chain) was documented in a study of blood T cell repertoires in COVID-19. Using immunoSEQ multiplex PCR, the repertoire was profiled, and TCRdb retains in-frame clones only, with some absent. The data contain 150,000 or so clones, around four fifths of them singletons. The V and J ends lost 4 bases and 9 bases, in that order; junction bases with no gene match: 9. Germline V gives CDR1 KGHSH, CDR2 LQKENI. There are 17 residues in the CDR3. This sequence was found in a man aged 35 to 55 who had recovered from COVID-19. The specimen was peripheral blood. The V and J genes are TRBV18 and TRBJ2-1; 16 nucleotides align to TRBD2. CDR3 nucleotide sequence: TGTGCCAGCTCACGGGGACTAGCGGGAGGGCCTGAGAGTGAGCAGTTCTTC. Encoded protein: CASSRGLAGGPESEQFF.